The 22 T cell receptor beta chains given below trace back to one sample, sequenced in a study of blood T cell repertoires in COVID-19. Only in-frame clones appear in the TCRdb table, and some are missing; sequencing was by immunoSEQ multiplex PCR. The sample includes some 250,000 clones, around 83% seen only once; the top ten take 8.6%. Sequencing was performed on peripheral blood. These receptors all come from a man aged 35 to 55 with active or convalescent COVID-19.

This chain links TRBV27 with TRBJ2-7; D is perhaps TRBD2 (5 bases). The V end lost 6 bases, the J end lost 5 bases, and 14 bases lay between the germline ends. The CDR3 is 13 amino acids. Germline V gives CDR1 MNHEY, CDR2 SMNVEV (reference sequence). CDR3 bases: TGTGCCAGCAGGGACCTTTTGGAGGACGAGCAGTACTTC. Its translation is CASRDLLEDEQYF.

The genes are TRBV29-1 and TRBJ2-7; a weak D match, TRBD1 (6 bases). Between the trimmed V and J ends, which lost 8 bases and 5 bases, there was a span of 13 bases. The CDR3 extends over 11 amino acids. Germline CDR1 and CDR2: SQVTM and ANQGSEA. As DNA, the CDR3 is TGCAGCATTTTCGACAGGAACGAGCAGTACTTC. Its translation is CSIFDRNEQYF.

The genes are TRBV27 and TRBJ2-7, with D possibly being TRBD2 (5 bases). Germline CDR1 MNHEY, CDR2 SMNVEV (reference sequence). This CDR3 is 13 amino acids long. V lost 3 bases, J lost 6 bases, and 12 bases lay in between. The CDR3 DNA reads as TGTGCCAGCAGTTTTAGCCCAGAGGGCGAGCAGTACTTC. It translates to CASSFSPEGEQYF.

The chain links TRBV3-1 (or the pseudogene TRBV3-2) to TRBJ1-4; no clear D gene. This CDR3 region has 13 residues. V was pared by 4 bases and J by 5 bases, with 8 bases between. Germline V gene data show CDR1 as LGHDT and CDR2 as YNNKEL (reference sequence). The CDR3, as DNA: TGTGCCAGCAGCCCTGGGCCGAATGAAAAACTGTTTTTT. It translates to CASSPGPNEKLFF.

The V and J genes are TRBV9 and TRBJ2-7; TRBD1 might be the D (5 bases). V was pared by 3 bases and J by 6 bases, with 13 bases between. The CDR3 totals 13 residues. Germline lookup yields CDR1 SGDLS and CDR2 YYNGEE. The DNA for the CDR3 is TGTGCCAGCAGCGCCCAGGGAAAGGGCGAGCAGTACTTC. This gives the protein CASSAQGKGEQYF.

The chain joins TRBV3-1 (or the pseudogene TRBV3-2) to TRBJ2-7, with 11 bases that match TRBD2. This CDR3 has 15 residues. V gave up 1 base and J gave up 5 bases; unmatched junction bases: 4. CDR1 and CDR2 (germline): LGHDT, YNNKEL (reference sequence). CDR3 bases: TGTGCCAGCAGCCAAGGGCCGACTAGCGGGGACGAGCAGTACTTC. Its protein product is CASSQGPTSGDEQYF.

Here the CDR3 DNA reads TGTGCCAGCAGTCCCGGCCTTACTAGCGGGAGCGAGCAGTACTTC. It specifies CASSPGLTSGSEQYF. The V gene is TRBV3-1 (or the pseudogene TRBV3-2), the J gene TRBJ2-7; 11 bases agree with TRBD2. V lost 6 bases, J lost 6 bases, and 10 bases stayed unmatched. This CDR3 contains 15 residues. Germline CDR1 is LGHDT and CDR2 is YNNKEL (reference sequence).

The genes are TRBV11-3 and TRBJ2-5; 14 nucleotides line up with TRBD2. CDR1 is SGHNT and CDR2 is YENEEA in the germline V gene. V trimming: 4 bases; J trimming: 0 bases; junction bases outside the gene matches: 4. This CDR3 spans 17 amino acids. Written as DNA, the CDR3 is TGTGCCAGCAGCTGGGGACTAGCGGGGGTGAACCAAGAGACCCAGTACTTC. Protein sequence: CASSWGLAGVNQETQYF.

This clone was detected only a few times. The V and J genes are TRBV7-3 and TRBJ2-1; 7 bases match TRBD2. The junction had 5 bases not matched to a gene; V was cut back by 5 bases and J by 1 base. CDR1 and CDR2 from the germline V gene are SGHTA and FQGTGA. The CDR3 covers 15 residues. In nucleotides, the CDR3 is TGTGCCAGCAGCAAAACTAGCGTTTCCTACAATGAGCAGTTCTTC. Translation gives CASSKTSVSYNEQFF.

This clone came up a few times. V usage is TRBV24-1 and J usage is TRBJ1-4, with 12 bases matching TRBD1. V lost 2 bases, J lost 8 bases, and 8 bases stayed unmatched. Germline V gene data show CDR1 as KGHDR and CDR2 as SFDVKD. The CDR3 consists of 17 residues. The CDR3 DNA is TGTGCCACCAGTGATTCCCGCGGGGGACAGGGGGCCGAAAAACTGTTTTTT. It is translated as CATSDSRGGQGAEKLFF.

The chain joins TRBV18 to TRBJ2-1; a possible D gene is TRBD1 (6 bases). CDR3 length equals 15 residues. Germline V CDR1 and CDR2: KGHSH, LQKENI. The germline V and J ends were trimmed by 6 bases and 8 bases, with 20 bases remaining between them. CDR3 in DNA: TGTGCCAGCTCTCCTTACCAGGGACAACGAGATGAGCAGTTCTTC. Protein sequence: CASSPYQGQRDEQFF.

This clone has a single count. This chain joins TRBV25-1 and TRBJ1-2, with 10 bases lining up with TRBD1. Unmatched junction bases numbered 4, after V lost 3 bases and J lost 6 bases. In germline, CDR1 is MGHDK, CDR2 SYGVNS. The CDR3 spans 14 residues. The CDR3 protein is CASSDRDRGDGYTF. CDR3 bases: TGTGCCAGCAGTGACCGGGACAGGGGCGATGGCTACACCTTC.

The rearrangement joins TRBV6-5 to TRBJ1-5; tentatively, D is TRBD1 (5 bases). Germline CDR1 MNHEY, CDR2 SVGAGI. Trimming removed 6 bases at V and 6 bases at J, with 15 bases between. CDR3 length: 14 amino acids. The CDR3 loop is CASRLWGDGQPQHF. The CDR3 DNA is TGTGCCAGCAGGCTATGGGGGGACGGTCAGCCCCAGCATTTT.

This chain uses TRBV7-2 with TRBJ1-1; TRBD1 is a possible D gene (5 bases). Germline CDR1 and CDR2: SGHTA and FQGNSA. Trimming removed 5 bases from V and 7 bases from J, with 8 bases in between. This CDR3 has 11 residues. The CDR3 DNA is TGTGCCAGCAGCCCTGACAGTGAAGCTTTCTTT. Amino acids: CASSPDSEAFF.

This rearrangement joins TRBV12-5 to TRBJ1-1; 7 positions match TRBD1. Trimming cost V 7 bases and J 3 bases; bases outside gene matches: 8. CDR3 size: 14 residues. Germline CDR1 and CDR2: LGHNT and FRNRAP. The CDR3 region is CASAWTGAYTEAFF. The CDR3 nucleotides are TGTGCTAGTGCTTGGACAGGCGCCTACACTGAAGCTTTCTTT.

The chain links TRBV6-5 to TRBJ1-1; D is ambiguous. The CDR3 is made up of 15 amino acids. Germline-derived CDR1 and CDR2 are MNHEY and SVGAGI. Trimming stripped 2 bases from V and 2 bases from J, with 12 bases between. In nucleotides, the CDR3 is TGTGCCAGCAGTTACGCGGTGAGTGCCAACACTGAAGCTTTCTTT. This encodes CASSYAVSANTEAFF.

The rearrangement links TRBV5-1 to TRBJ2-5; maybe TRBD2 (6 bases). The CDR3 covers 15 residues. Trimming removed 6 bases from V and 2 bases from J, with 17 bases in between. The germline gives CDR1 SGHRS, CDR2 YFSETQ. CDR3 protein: CASTQGVAEQETQYF. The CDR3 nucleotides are TGCGCCAGCACCCAAGGGGTAGCGGAGCAAGAGACCCAGTACTTC.

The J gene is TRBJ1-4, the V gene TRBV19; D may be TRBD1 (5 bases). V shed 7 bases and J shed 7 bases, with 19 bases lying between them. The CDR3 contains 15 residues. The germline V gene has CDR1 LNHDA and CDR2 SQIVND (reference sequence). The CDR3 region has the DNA TGTGCCAGTACCCAGACCCGCGCAGGGTTTGAAAAACTGTTTTTT. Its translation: CASTQTRAGFEKLFF.

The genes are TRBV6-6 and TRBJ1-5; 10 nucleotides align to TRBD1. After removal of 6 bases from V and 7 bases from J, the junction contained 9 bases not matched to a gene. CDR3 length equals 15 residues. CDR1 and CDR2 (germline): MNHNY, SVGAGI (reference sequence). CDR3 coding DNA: TGTGCCAGCAGCCAGGGGACAGGGGTGGGGCAGCCCCAGCATTTT. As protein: CASSQGTGVGQPQHF.

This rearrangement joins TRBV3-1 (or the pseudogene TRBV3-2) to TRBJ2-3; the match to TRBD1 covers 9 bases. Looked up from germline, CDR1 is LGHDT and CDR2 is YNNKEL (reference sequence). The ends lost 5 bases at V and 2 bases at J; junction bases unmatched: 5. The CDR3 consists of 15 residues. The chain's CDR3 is CASSDDRGNTDTQYF. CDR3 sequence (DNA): TGTGCCAGCAGCGATGACAGGGGGAACACAGATACGCAGTATTTT.

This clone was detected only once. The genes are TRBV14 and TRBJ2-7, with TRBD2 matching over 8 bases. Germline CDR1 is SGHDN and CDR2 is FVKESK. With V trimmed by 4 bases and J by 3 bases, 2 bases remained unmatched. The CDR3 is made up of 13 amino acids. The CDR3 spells CASSLRGGYEQYF. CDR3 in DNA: TGTGCCAGCAGCCTTCGGGGGGGCTACGAGCAGTACTTC.

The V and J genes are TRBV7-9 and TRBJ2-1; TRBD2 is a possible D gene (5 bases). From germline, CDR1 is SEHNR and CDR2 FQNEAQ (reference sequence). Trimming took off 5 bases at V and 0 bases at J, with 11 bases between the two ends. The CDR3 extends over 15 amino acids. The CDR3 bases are TGTGCCAGCAGCCCTAGCAGGAGCTCCTACAATGAGCAGTTCTTC. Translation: CASSPSRSSYNEQFF.